Given below is one T cell receptor beta chain in context. Its antigen is unknown. Nothing much larger sits one base from this clone, and base qualities are not available. This specimen belongs to a study of response to subunit inactivated influenza vaccine (dated by TCRdb to the late 2010s). Regarding the research as a whole: Deep quantitative T cell receptor repertoire profiling was used in the study to track responses to a trivalent subunit inactivated influenza vaccine. The full study reports these points: According to the authors, only a limited number of new T cells may be recruited by each seasonal influenza vaccination.

The germline V gene (reference sequence) gives CDR1 as DFQATT and CDR2 as SNEGSKA. V is pared back by 5 bases and J by 1 base, with 5 bases lying between the germline termini. The CDR3 has 11 amino acids, counting the end cysteine and phenylalanine. Left in the record is the CDR3 DNA by itself, 33 bases read in frame from the first base. The method was RT-PCR. Reads for this sample came from an Illumina HiSeq 2500. TCRdb redid the processing of the public reads, applying fastp at Q25 and MiXCR, and retained in-frame beta chains. Rows are combined by CDR3 protein, so each entry shows the most common genes and DNA. The sample table holds over 150,000 distinct CDR3 sequences, of which about 9.3% were seen once. Clones ranked in the top ten supply approximately 10% of the sample.

The source was non-naive T cells sorted from PBMCs, collected on the day of vaccination. Reading the label with the study, this specimen's cell subset or site is: memory T cell fraction. The receptor was isolated from a man between 50 and 59 years old who received an inactivated influenza vaccine. Donor details come from another sample of the same person, matched by shared clones. This chain is built from TRBV20-1 and TRBJ2-5, with the D gene not clear enough to name. The base sequence is TGCAGTGCTCCTTCCCAAGAGACCCAGTACTTC. It specifies CSAPSQETQYF.